Sequencing of this TCR beta chain was carried out in a study of blood T cell repertoires in COVID-19. The overall study: COVID-19 samples from acute and convalescent phases originated in the United States, Italy and Spain.

The CDR3 covers 13 residues. CDR1 and CDR2 (germline): MNHEY, SVGEGT. Trimming stripped 4 bases from V and 7 bases from J, with 14 bases between. Here immunoSEQ multiplex PCR was the method, and the copy in TCRdb shows in-frame clones only, minus some. The table includes about 99,000 clones, more than 75% detected once. The chain has TRBV6-2 or TRBV6-3 and TRBJ2-7, with a possible D match to TRBD2 (5 bases). The sequenced material came from peripheral blood. This TCR was sampled from a human donor in a cohort sampled during active COVID-19. CDR3 sequence: CASSFGLSWEQYF. The CDR3 DNA is TGTGCCAGCAGTTTCGGACTCTCGTGGGAGCAGTACTTC.